This T cell receptor beta chain came from a study of CD8 T cells in ankylosing spondylitis. The germline V and J ends were trimmed by 3 bases and 1 base, with 17 bases remaining between them. CDR1 and CDR2 from the germline V gene are MNHEY and SMNVEV (reference sequence). The CDR3 sequence is 17 residues long. TCRdb re-called the 5' RACE reads through MiXCR, storing one row per CDR3 protein. The table includes 200,000 to 250,000 distinct CDR3 sequences, about 10% detected once. V gene TRBV27 combines with J gene TRBJ2-3; D gene uncertain. The sequencing input was blood, either unsorted or a sorted T cell fraction (not recorded which). This sequence was found in a male donor with ankylosing spondylitis or in good health (not recorded which). DNA of the CDR3: TGTGCCAGCAGTTTGAACAGCCCCCTTTTCGGCACAGATACGCAGTATTTT. This gives the protein CASSLNSPLFGTDTQYF.